The 18 T cell receptor beta chains presented below share a single source sample, sequenced in a study of blood T cell repertoires in COVID-19 (TCRdb year 2020). Library generation was performed with the immunoSEQ multiplex PCR assay. TCRdb took over this immuneACCESS table, retaining in-frame rearrangements with V and J assigned. Such tables are incomplete; in checked studies, under half of the missing clones stem from an unresolved V gene, and the remainder is unexplained. The sample table records 350,000 to 400,000 clones; approximately 90% of these occur just once. The top ten hold around 0.91% of the sample. Source material: PBMCs or T cells enriched from blood (not recorded which). All receptors come from a woman in her 30s with acute COVID-19.

The genes are TRBV3-1 (or the pseudogene TRBV3-2) and TRBJ1-1; no firm D call. The germline CDR1 and CDR2 sequences are LGHDT and YNNKEL (reference sequence). With 1 base removed from V and 11 bases from J, the gap between germline ends came to 14 bases. There are 13 residues in the CDR3. The DNA for the CDR3 is TGTGCCAGCAGCCAAGCAGAGGGTCTTGGGGCTTTCTTT. It translates to CASSQAEGLGAFF.

The chain employs TRBV6-2 or TRBV6-3 and TRBJ1-2, with 11 bases matching TRBD1. Germline assignment: CDR1 MNHEY and CDR2 SVGEGT. CDR3 length equals 18 residues. V shed 2 bases, J shed 0 bases, and the junction held 8 bases outside the gene matches. The CDR3 nucleotides read TGTGCCAGCAGTTACGGGAAGGGACAGGGGGTATCTAACTATGGCTACACCTTC. This codes for CASSYGKGQGVSNYGYTF.

V is TRBV4-1 and J is TRBJ1-3; no clear D gene. Germline V CDR1 and CDR2: MGHRA, YSYEKL. V dropped 1 base and J dropped 9 bases, with 13 bases sitting between them. CDR3 length: 14 amino acids. The CDR3 protein is CASSQVMVLSTIYF. Here the CDR3 DNA reads TGCGCCAGCAGCCAAGTGATGGTCCTTAGCACCATATATTTT.

The rearrangement joins TRBV28 to TRBJ1-4; TRBD1 might be the D (6 bases). CDR3 length: 14 amino acids. Trimming pared 4 bases from V and 3 bases from J, leaving 9 bases between. Germline loops: CDR1 MDHEN, CDR2 SYDVKM. The CDR3 reads CASSSGGANEKLFF. Written as DNA, the CDR3 is TGTGCCAGCAGTTCGGGGGGCGCTAATGAAAAACTGTTTTTT.

This chain joins TRBV5-5 and TRBJ1-2; D is uncertain. CDR1 is SGHKS and CDR2 is YYEKEE in the germline V gene (reference sequence). Trimming took 1 base from V and 0 from J, leaving 10 bases between them. The CDR3 has 15 amino acids. CDR3 protein: CASSLRETTNYGYTF. In DNA form, the CDR3 reads TGTGCCAGCAGCTTGAGAGAGACTACTAACTATGGCTACACCTTC.

This sequence joins TRBV6-5 and TRBJ2-7; weak D call: TRBD1 (6 bases). This CDR3 comprises 14 residues. Per the germline V gene, CDR1 is MNHEY and CDR2 is SVGAGI. V was cut by 7 bases and J by 2 bases, with 15 bases left in between. CDR3 sequence reads: CASTGDHAPYEQYF. The CDR3 DNA reads as TGTGCCAGCACAGGGGATCATGCTCCCTACGAGCAGTACTTC.

This rearrangement joins TRBV2 to TRBJ2-3, with D possibly TRBD2 on 6 matching bases. The CDR3 loop spans 15 amino acids. In germline, CDR1 is SNHLY, CDR2 FYNNEI. Trimming removed 5 bases at V and 2 bases at J, with 14 bases between. CDR3 sequence reads: CASSLSGLYTDTQYF. In nucleotides, the CDR3 is TGTGCCAGCAGTTTATCGGGACTGTACACAGATACGCAGTATTTT.

The J gene is TRBJ1-1, the V gene TRBV9; weak D call: TRBD1 (5 bases). Trimming removed 3 bases from V and 1 base from J, with 10 bases in between. Germline assignment: CDR1 SGDLS and CDR2 YYNGEE. The CDR3 covers 14 residues. The CDR3 DNA is TGTGCCAGCAGCGGCCGAACAGGGAACACTGAAGCTTTCTTT. Translating it yields CASSGRTGNTEAFF. Combining the CDR3 with reference TRBV9 and TRBJ1-1 gives the whole variable domain DSGVTQTPKHLITATGQRVTLRCSPRSGDLSVYWYQQSLDQGLQFLIQYYNGEERAKGNILERFSAQQFPDLHSELNLSSLELGDSALYFCASSGRTGNTEAFFGQGTRLTVV.

CDR3 in amino acids: CAISGKGGTEAFF. The CDR3 nucleotides are TGTGCCATCAGTGGTAAAGGGGGCACTGAAGCTTTCTTT. V gene TRBV10-3 combines with J gene TRBJ1-1; D is perhaps TRBD1 (6 bases). Germline V CDR1 and CDR2: ENHRY, SYGVKD. The CDR3 length is 13 residues. V lost 4 bases and J lost 4, with 10 bases in between.

The rearrangement links TRBV6-5 to TRBJ1-5; perhaps TRBD1 as D (6 bases). The length of the CDR3 is 13 residues. V was cut by 8 bases and J by 4 bases, with 12 bases left in between. Looked up from germline, CDR1 is MNHEY and CDR2 is SVGAGI. The CDR3 nucleotides read TGTGCCAGCCGGACAGCGCTAAATCAGCCCCAGCATTTT. Its translation: CASRTALNQPQHF.

This clone was seen only a few times. The chain has TRBV6-1 and TRBJ2-7; tentative D call: TRBD2 (6 bases). Trimming pared 3 bases from V and 0 bases from J, leaving 12 bases between. The germline V gene has CDR1 MNHNS and CDR2 SASEGT. The CDR3 contains 15 residues. The CDR3 DNA follows: TGTGCCAGCAGTGAGGACTATTACTCCTCCTACGAGCAGTACTTC. Translated: CASSEDYYSSYEQYF.

V is TRBV28 and J is TRBJ2-7; 9 bases match TRBD1. V trimming: 5 bases; J trimming: 5 bases; junction bases outside the gene matches: 1. CDR1 and CDR2 (germline): MDHEN, SYDVKM. This CDR3 spans 12 amino acids. CDR3 sequence: CASSTGGDEQYF. CDR3 sequence (DNA): TGTGCCAGCAGTACAGGGGGCGACGAGCAGTACTTC.

The rearrangement joins TRBV10-1 to TRBJ2-7; 8 nucleotides align to TRBD2. V was pared by 2 bases and J by 0 bases, with 3 bases of the junction left unmatched. In germline, CDR1 is WNHNN, CDR2 SYGVQD (reference sequence). The length of the CDR3 is 15 residues. In DNA, the CDR3 is TGCGCCAGCAGTGAGGACGGGGGGGGCTCCTACGAGCAGTACTTC. Residues: CASSEDGGGSYEQYF.

The chain has TRBV15 and TRBJ1-5; 7 bases align to TRBD1. The germline V gene has CDR1 LNHNV and CDR2 YYDKDF (reference sequence). The CDR3 consists of 16 residues. After removal of 3 bases from V and 9 bases from J, the junction contained 14 bases not matched to a gene. The CDR3 spells CATSRGFGTVIMPQHF. CDR3 nucleotide sequence: TGTGCCACCAGCAGGGGGTTCGGGACAGTTATCATGCCCCAGCATTTT.

The chain joins TRBV7-2 to TRBJ2-7; 13 bases are a match to TRBD2. The junction had 3 bases not matched to a gene; V was cut back by 4 bases and J by 3 bases. Per germline, CDR1 SGHTA and CDR2 FQGNSA. This CDR3 has 15 amino acids. CDR3 region: CASSWGLAGHYEQYF. In nucleotides, the CDR3 is TGTGCCAGCAGCTGGGGACTAGCGGGGCACTACGAGCAGTACTTC.

The chain joins TRBV28 to TRBJ2-5; 9 positions match TRBD1. The CDR3 sequence is 20 residues long. The trim removed 5 bases at V and 5 bases at J, leaving 24 bases unmatched. CDR1 is MDHEN and CDR2 is SYDVKM in the germline V gene. In DNA, the CDR3 is TGTGCCAGCAGTCCCGAGACTTGGGTACAGGGGGCGGTGGACGGGGAGACCCAGTACTTC. Protein sequence: CASSPETWVQGAVDGETQYF.

J is TRBJ2-7 and V is TRBV2; possibly TRBD1 for D (6 bases). V lost 7 bases, J lost 0 bases, and 13 bases lay in between. CDR3 size: 14 residues. Looked up from germline, CDR1 is SNHLY and CDR2 is FYNNEI. CDR3 in DNA: TGTGCCAGCAATCAAGTAGGGGGCTCCTACGAGCAGTACTTC. It translates to CASNQVGGSYEQYF. The whole variable domain, filled in from reference TRBV2 and TRBJ2-7, reads EPEVTQTPSHQVTQMGQEVILRCVPISNHLYFYWYRQILGQKVEFLVSFYNNEISEKSEIFDDQFSVERPDGSNFTLKIRSTKLEDSAMYFCASNQVGGSYEQYFGPGTRLTVT.

The J gene is TRBJ1-5, the V gene TRBV7-2, with 8 nucleotides matching TRBD1. Looked up from germline, CDR1 is SGHTA and CDR2 is FQGNSA. The CDR3 runs 15 residues. After removal of 7 bases from V and 6 bases from J, the junction contained 11 bases not matched to a gene. CDR3 nucleotide sequence: TGTGCCAGCACAGAGACAGGGGCTTACGGTCAGCCCCAGCATTTT. This sequence encodes CASTETGAYGQPQHF.